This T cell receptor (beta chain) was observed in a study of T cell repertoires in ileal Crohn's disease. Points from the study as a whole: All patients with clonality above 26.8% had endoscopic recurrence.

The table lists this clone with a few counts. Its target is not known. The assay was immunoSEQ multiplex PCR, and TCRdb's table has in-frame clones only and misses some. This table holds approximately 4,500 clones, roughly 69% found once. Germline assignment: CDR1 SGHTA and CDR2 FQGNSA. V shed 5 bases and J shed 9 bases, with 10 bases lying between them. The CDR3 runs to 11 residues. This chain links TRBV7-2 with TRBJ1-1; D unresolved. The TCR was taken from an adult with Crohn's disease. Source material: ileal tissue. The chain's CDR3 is CASSPLEQAFF. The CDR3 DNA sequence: TGTGCCAGCAGCCCCCTAGAACAAGCTTTCTTT.